Presented here are 18 T cell receptor beta chains from one specimen sequenced in a study of response to subunit inactivated influenza vaccine. Each CDR3 protein is one row after TCRdb ran MiXCR on the RT-PCR reads. This table holds 450,000 to 550,000 distinct CDR3 sequences, about 25% found once. Sequencing was performed on CD4+ T cells sorted from PBMCs, taken more than 4 days after vaccination. These receptors were taken from a man aged 50-60 years who received an inactivated influenza vaccine.

The V and J genes are TRBV28 and TRBJ2-1, with TRBD1 matching over 7 bases. The CDR3 consists of 14 residues. Germline loops: CDR1 MDHEN, CDR2 SYDVKM. Trimming took 6 bases from V and 7 from J; bases not matched to a gene: 9. Written as DNA, the CDR3 is TGTGCCAGCAGACCCGACAGGGTCCAGAATGAGCAGTTCTTC. This sequence encodes CASRPDRVQNEQFF.

This clonotype was picked up a small number of times. Written as DNA, the CDR3 is TGTGCCAGCAACCCCCGGGACAGGGGTCGCAATGAGCAGTTCTTC. Translated: CASNPRDRGRNEQFF. The chain couples TRBV6-1 to TRBJ2-1; TRBD1 agrees at 10 bases. CDR1 and CDR2 (germline): MNHNS, SASEGT. The CDR3 runs to 15 residues. J gave up 6 bases and V 7 bases, and 9 bases lay outside the gene matches.

The chain links TRBV6-1 to TRBJ1-4; 7 nucleotides align to TRBD1. Trimming took 9 bases from V and 4 from J; bases not matched to a gene: 5. The CDR3 spans 13 residues. Germline V gene data show CDR1 as MNHNS and CDR2 as SASEGT. The CDR3 protein is CASGDSNNEKLFF. In nucleotides, the CDR3 is TGTGCCAGTGGGGACAGCAATAATGAAAAACTGTTTTTT.

This clonotype was detected only a few times. This chain's CDR3 is CASSYQTDTQYF. CDR3 nucleotide sequence: TGTGCCAGCAGTTACCAAACAGATACGCAGTATTTT. The V call is TRBV6-2 or TRBV6-3, the J call TRBJ2-3, with D uncertain. The CDR3 length is 12 residues. The germline gives CDR1 MNHEY, CDR2 SVGEGT. Trimming stripped 2 bases from V and 3 bases from J, with 3 bases between.

The V call is TRBV10-1, the J call TRBJ1-1; D is uncertain. The CDR3 is 13 residues long. Germline V gene data show CDR1 as WNHNN and CDR2 as SYGVQD (reference sequence). V was cut by 8 bases and J by 2 bases, with 12 bases left in between. The chain's CDR3 is CASREDSNTEAFF. CDR3 coding DNA: TGCGCCAGCCGGGAAGATTCTAACACTGAAGCTTTCTTT.

This rearrangement joins TRBV27 to TRBJ2-3; TRBD1 agrees at 8 bases. With V trimmed by 6 bases and J by 8 bases, 4 bases remained unmatched. The CDR3 runs 12 residues. CDR1 and CDR2 from the germline V gene are MNHEY and SMNVEV (reference sequence). Here the CDR3 DNA reads TGTGCCAGCAGACAGGGGGGTCTTACGCAGTATTTT. This encodes CASRQGGLTQYF.

This clonotype has more than one count but fewer than ten. The gene calls are TRBV28 and TRBJ2-3, with 7 positions matching TRBD2. The CDR3 sequence is 16 residues long. CDR1 and CDR2 (germline): MDHEN, SYDVKM. Trimming removed 6 bases from V and 7 bases from J; junction bases left unmatched: 16. The CDR3 DNA sequence: TGTGCCAGCAGCCCTAACTACAGGCGGGGGAGGTATACGCAGTATTTT. Translation gives CASSPNYRRGRYTQYF.

The chain recombines TRBV2 with TRBJ1-5; D is unclear. The V gene's germline CDR1 is SNHLY and CDR2 FYNNEI. The CDR3 is 13 amino acids. Deletions cut 1 base from V and 1 base from J, with 2 bases between. CDR3 bases: TGTGCCAGCAGTGAAGAGAGCAATCAGCCCCAGCATTTT. Protein sequence: CASSEESNQPQHF.

CDR3 sequence: CASSTPGEVLGKTQYF. CDR3 DNA sequence: TGTGCCAGCAGTACGCCAGGAGAGGTCCTCGGGAAGACCCAGTACTTC. This rearrangement joins TRBV28 to TRBJ2-5, with D possibly TRBD2 on 5 matching bases. Germline lookup yields CDR1 MDHEN and CDR2 SYDVKM. The V and J ends lost 5 bases and 6 bases respectively, with 22 bases between them. This CDR3 region has 16 residues.

J is TRBJ2-7 and V is TRBV5-6; 9 bases line up with TRBD1. The CDR3 length is 14 residues. The V gene end was trimmed by 1 base and the J gene end by 7 bases; junction bases not matched to a gene: 6. Germline V gives CDR1 SGHDT, CDR2 YYEEEE. CDR3: CASSLYYRGQEQYF. In DNA form, the CDR3 reads TGTGCCAGCAGCTTGTACTACAGGGGGCAAGAGCAGTACTTC.

This clonotype occurred a few times. The chain joins TRBV4-2 to TRBJ2-5; perhaps TRBD2 as D (7 bases). Trimming stripped 1 base from V and 1 base from J, with 10 bases between. CDR1 LGHNA and CDR2 YNFKEQ come from the germline V gene. This CDR3 contains 15 residues. The CDR3 loop reads CASSQGGGGQETQYF. The CDR3 bases are TGTGCCAGCAGCCAAGGGGGAGGGGGCCAAGAGACCCAGTACTTC.

The chain is built from TRBV2 and TRBJ2-5; D possibly matches TRBD1 or TRBD2 (5 bases each). With 7 bases removed from V and 5 bases from J, the gap between germline ends came to 14 bases. CDR1 is SNHLY and CDR2 is FYNNEI in the germline V gene. The length of the CDR3 is 13 residues. CDR3 region: CASNRDRGETQYF. As DNA, the CDR3 is TGTGCCAGCAATAGGGACCGGGGCGAGACCCAGTACTTC.

The chain couples TRBV12-3 or TRBV12-4 to TRBJ2-1, with 9 bases fitting TRBD2. V lost 1 base to trimming and J lost 12 bases; unmatched junction nucleotides: 10. The CDR3 is 15 residues long. CDR3 DNA: TGTGCCAGCAGTTTAGAGGGCGGGGGGGCCCATGGGCAGTTCTTC. This sequence encodes CASSLEGGGAHGQFF.

V gene TRBV12-3 or TRBV12-4 combines with J gene TRBJ2-2; D is unclear. The V and J ends lost 1 base and 4 bases respectively, with 13 bases between them. The CDR3 loop spans 16 amino acids. The CDR3 bases are TGTGCCAGCAGTTTAGGTGGGCTTCTTACCACCGGGGAGCTGTTTTTT. This encodes CASSLGGLLTTGELFF.

This sequence joins TRBV14 and TRBJ2-3; D not resolved. The CDR3 is 15 amino acids. V lost 5 bases and J lost 1, with 13 bases in between. CDR1 SGHDN and CDR2 FVKESK come from the germline V gene. Here the CDR3 reads CASSTRSRGTDTQYF. CDR3 coding DNA: TGTGCCAGCAGCACACGATCCCGGGGCACAGATACGCAGTATTTT.

V and J are TRBV12-3 or TRBV12-4 and TRBJ1-2, with TRBD1 matching 7 bases. Trimming at V came to 5 bases and at J to 8 bases, leaving 8 bases not matched to a gene. The CDR3 has 13 amino acids. The CDR3 sequence is CASSPPGGPGYTF. The CDR3 DNA is TGTGCCAGCAGTCCCCCAGGGGGGCCGGGCTACACCTTC.

The V and J genes are TRBV12-3 or TRBV12-4 and TRBJ1-3, with D unresolved. There are 15 residues in the CDR3. Between the trimmed V and J ends, which lost 2 bases and 0 bases, there was a span of 8 bases. This chain's CDR3 is CASSLFGSSGNTIYF. The DNA of the CDR3 is TGTGCCAGCAGTTTATTCGGTAGCTCTGGAAACACCATATATTTT.

V gene TRBV3-1 combines with J gene TRBJ2-7; 12 bases are shared with TRBD2. Germline loops: CDR1 LGHDT, CDR2 YNNKEL (reference sequence). The ends lost 1 base at V and 8 bases at J; junction bases unmatched: 3. The CDR3 has 14 residues. The CDR3 DNA follows: TGTGCCAGCAGCCAAGCCGGACTAGCGGGACAGCAGTACTTC. Its translation is CASSQAGLAGQQYF.